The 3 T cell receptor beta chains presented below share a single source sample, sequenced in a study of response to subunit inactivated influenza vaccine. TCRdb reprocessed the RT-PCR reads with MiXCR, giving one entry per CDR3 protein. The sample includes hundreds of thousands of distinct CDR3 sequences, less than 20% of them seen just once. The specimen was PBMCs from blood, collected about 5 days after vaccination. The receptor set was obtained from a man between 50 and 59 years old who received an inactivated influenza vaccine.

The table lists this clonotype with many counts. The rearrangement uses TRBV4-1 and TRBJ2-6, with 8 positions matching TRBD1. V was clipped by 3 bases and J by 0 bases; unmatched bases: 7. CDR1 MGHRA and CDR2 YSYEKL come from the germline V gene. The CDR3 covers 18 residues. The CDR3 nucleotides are TGCGCCAGCAGCCAGCTCGAACAGGGGGGCTCTGGGGCCAACGTCCTGACTTTC. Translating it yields CASSQLEQGGSGANVLTF.

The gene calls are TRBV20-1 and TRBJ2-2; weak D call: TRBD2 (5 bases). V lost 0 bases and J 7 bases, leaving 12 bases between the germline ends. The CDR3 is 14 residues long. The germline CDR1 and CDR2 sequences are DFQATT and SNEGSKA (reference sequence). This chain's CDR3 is CSARDMGRGGELFF. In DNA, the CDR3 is TGCAGTGCTAGAGATATGGGGAGAGGCGGGGAGCTGTTTTTT.

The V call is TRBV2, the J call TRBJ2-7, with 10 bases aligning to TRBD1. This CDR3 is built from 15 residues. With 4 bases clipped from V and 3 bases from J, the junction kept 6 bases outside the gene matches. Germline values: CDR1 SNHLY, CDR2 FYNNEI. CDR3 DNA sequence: TGTGCCAGCAGTGGGTCCCGGGACAGGGGCTACGAGCAGTACTTC. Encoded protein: CASSGSRDRGYEQYF.